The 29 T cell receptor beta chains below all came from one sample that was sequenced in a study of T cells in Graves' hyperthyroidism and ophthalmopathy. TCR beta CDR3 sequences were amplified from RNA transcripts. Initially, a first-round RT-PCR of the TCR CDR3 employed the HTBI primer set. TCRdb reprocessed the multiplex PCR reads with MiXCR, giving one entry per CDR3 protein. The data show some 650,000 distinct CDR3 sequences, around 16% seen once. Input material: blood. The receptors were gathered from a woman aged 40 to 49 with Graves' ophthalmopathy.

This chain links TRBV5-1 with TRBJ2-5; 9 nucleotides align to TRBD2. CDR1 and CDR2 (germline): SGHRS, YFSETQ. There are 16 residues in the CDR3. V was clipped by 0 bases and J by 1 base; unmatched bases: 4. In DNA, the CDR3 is TGCGCCAGCAGCTTGGCGGCTAGCGGGGCCCAAGAGACCCAGTACTTC. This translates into CASSLAASGAQETQYF.

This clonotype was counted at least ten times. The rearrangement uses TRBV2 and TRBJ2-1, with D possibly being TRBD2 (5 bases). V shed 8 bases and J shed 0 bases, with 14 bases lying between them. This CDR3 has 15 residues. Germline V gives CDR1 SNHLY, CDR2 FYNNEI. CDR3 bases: TGTGCCAGCGGTCTCCAGCGGAGCTCCTACAATGAGCAGTTCTTC. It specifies CASGLQRSSYNEQFF.

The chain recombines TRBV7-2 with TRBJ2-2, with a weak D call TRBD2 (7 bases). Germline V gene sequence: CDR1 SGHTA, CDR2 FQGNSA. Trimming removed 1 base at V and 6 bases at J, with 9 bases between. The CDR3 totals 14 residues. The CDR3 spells CASSLEGGAGELFF. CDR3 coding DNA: TGTGCCAGCAGCTTAGAAGGGGGGGCCGGGGAGCTGTTTTTT. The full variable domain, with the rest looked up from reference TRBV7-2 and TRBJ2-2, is GAGVSQSPSNKVTEKGKDVELRCDPISGHTALYWYRQSLGQGLEFLIYFQGNSAPDKSGLPSDRFSAERTGGSVSTLTIQRTQQEDSAVYLCASSLEGGAGELFFGEGSRLTVL.

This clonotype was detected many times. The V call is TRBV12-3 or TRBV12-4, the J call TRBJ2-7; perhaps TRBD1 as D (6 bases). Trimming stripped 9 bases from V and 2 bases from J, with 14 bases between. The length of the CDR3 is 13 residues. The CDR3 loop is CARTGTITYEQYF. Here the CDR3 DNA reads TGTGCCAGAACCGGGACAATAACCTACGAGCAGTACTTC.

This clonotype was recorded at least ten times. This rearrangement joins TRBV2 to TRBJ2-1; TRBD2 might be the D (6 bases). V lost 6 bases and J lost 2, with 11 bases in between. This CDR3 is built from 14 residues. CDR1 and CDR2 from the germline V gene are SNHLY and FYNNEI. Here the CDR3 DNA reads TGTGCCAGCAGGGCGGGGAGCCCCTACAATGAGCAGTTCTTC. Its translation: CASRAGSPYNEQFF.

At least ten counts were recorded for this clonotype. The CDR3 sequence is CASTDGAGGDQPQHF. DNA for the CDR3: TGTGCCAGCACGGACGGGGCAGGGGGCGATCAGCCCCAGCATTTT. The chain carries TRBV6-1 and TRBJ1-5; 8 positions match TRBD1. In germline, CDR1 is MNHNS, CDR2 SASEGT. The trim removed 7 bases at V and 5 bases at J, leaving 10 bases unmatched. The CDR3 is 15 residues long.

The CDR3 here is CASTRWDTEAFF. Written as DNA, the CDR3 is TGTGCCAGCACCCGATGGGACACTGAAGCTTTCTTT. The genes are TRBV28 and TRBJ1-1; D unclear. Germline V gene lookup returns CDR1 MDHEN and CDR2 SYDVKM. This CDR3 is built from 12 residues. V lost 7 bases and J 3 bases, leaving 9 bases between the germline ends.

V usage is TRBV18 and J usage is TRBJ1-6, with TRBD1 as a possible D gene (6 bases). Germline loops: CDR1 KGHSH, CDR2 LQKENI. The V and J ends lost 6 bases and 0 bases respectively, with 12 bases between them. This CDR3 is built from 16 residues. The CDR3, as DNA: TGTGCCAGCTCCGTCCAGGGGAGCTCCTATAATTCACCCCTCCACTTT. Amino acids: CASSVQGSSYNSPLHF.

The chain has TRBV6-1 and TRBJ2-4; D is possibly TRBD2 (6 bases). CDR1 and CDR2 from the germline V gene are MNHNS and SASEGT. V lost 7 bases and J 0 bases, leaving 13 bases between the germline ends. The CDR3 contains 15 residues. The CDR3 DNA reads TGTGCCAGCACGGTAGCGGACCTAGCCAAAAACATTCAGTACTTC. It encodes CASTVADLAKNIQYF.

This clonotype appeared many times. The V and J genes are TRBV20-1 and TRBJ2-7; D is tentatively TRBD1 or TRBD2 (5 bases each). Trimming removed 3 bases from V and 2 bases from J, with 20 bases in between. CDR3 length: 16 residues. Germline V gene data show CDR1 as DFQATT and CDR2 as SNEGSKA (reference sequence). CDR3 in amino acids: CSASSLEGTEPYEQYF. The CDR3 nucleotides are TGCAGTGCTAGTTCCCTTGAGGGGACGGAGCCCTACGAGCAGTACTTC.

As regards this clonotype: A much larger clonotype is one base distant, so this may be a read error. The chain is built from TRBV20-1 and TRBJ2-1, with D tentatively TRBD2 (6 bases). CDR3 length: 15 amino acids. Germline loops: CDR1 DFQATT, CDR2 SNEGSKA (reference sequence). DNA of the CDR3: TGCAGTGCTAGAGCGGCTAGCGCATTCGGCAATGAGCAGTCCTTC. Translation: CSARAASAFGNEQSF.

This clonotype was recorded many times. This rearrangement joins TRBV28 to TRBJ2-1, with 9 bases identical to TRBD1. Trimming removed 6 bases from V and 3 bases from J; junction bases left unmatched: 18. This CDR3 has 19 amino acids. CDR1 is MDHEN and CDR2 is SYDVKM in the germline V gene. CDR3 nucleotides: TGTGCCAGCAGGCCAGTTCCCGCCCTCCGGGACAGGGACTACAATGAGCAGTTCTTC. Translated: CASRPVPALRDRDYNEQFF.

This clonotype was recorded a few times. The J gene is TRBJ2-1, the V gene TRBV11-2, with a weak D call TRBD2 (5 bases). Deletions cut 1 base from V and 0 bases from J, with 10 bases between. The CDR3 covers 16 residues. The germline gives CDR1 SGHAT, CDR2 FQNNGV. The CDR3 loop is CASSLVRRSSYNEQFF. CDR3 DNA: TGTGCCAGCAGCTTAGTTAGGAGGAGCTCCTACAATGAGCAGTTCTTC. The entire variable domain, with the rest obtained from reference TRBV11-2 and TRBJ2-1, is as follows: EAGVAQSPRYKIIEKRQSVAFWCNPISGHATLYWYQQILGQGPKLLIQFQNNGVVDDSQLPKDRFSAERLKGVDSTLKIQPAKLEDSAVYLCASSLVRRSSYNEQFFGPGTRLTVL.

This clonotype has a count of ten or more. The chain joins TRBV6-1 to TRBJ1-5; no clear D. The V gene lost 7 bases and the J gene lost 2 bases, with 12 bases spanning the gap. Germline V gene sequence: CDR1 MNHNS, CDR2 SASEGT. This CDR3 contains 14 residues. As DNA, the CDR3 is TGTGCCAGCATTTCGGAGGTTGGCAATCAGCCCCAGCATTTT. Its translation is CASISEVGNQPQHF.

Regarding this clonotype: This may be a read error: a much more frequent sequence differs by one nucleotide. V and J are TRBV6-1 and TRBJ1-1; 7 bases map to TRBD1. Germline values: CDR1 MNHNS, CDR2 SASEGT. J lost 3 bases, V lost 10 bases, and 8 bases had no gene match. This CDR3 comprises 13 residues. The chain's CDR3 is CANNPRGDTEAFF. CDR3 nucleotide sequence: TGTGCCAACAATCCCAGGGGGGACACTGAAGCTTTCTTT.

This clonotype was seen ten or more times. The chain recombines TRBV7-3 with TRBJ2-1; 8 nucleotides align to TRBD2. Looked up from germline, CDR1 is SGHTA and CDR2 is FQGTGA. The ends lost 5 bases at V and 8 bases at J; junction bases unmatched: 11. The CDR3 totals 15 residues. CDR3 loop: CASSAAPGLGYEQFF. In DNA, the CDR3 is TGTGCCAGCAGCGCTGCACCGGGACTAGGATATGAGCAGTTCTTC.

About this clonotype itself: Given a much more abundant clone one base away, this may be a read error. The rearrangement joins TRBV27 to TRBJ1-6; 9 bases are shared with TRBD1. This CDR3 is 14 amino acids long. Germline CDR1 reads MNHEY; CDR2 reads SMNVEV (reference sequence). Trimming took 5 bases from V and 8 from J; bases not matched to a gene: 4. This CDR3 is CASSRTGVYSPLHF. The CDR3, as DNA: TGTGCCAGCAGTAGGACAGGGGTTTATTCACCCCTCCACTTT.

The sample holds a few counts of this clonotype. CDR3 nucleotides: TGCGCCAGCAGCCAAGACCGACTAGCGGGGGGCCCAGATACGCAGTATTTT. Protein product: CASSQDRLAGGPDTQYF. The J gene is TRBJ2-3, the V gene TRBV4-1, with 13 positions matching TRBD2. The CDR3 has 17 residues. The V and J ends lost 0 bases and 4 bases, in that order; junction bases with no gene match: 4. Germline lookup yields CDR1 MGHRA and CDR2 YSYEKL.

The CDR3 sequence is CSAPRAGAGSGNEQFF. The CDR3, as DNA: TGCAGTGCTCCACGAGCGGGAGCGGGATCGGGCAATGAGCAGTTCTTC. This sequence joins TRBV20-1 and TRBJ2-1; the match to TRBD2 covers 8 bases. CDR1 is DFQATT, CDR2 SNEGSKA, per germline (reference sequence). The CDR3 has 16 amino acids. Trimming at V came to 5 bases and at J to 6 bases, leaving 15 bases not matched to a gene.

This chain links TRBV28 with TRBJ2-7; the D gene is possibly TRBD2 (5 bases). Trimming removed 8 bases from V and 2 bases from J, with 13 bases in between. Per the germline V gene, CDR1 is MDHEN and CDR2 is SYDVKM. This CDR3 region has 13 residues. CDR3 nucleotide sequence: TGTGCCAGCGCGGGCCCTACGACCTACGAGCAGTACTTC. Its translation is CASAGPTTYEQYF.

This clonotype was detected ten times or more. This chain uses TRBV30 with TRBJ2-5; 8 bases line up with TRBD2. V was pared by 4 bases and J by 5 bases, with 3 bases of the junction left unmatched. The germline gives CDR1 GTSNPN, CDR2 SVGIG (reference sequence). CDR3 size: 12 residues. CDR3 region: CAWTSGFETQYF. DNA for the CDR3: TGTGCCTGGACTAGCGGGTTCGAGACCCAGTACTTC.

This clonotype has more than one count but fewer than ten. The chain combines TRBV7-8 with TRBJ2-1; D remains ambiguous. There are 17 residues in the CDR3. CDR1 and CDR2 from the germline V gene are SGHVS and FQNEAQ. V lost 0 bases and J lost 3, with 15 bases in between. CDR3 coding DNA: TGTGCCAGCAGCTTAGCGGGTAAGTTATCATTCTACAATGAGCAGTTCTTC. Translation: CASSLAGKLSFYNEQFF.

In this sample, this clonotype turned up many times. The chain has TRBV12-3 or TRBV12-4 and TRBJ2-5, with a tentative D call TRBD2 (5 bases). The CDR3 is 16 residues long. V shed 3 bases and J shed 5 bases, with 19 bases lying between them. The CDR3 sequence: CASSLRILGGTETQYF. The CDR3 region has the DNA TGTGCCAGCAGTTTGAGAATCCTAGGAGGTACGGAGACCCAGTACTTC.

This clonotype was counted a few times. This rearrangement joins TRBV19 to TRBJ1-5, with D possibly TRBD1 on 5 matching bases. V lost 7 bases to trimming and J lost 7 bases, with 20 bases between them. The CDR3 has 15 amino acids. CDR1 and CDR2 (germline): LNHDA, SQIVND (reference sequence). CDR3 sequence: CASNALHGGGQPQHF. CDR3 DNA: TGTGCCAGTAATGCCCTACATGGGGGTGGCCAGCCCCAGCATTTT.

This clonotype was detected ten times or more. CDR3 region: CASSLGRAADTQYF. In nucleotides, the CDR3 is TGTGCCAGCAGCTTAGGCAGGGCGGCAGATACGCAGTATTTT. This sequence joins TRBV7-9 and TRBJ2-3, with TRBD1 as a possible D gene (5 bases). CDR3 length: 14 amino acids. V was cut by 1 base and J by 4 bases, with 9 bases left in between. Germline V gene sequence: CDR1 SEHNR, CDR2 FQNEAQ (reference sequence).

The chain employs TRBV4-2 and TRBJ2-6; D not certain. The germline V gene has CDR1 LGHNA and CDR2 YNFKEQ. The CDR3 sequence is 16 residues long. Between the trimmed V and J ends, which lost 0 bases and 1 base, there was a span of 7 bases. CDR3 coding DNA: TGTGCCAGCAGCCAAGAGGAAGGGTCTGGGGCCAACGTCCTGACTTTC. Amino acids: CASSQEEGSGANVLTF.

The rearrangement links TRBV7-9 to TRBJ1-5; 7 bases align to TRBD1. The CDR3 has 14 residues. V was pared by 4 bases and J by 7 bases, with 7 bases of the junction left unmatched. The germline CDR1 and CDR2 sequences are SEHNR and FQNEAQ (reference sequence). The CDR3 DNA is TGTGCCAGCAGCTCAGGACAGGCGGGACAGCCCCAGCATTTT. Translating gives CASSSGQAGQPQHF.

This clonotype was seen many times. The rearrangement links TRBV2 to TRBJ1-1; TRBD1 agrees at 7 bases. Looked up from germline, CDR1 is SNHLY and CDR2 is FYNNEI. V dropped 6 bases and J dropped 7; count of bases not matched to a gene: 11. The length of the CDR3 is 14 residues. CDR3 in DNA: TGTGCCAGCAGGTTGACAGGGCAAGGTGGTGAAGCTTTCTTT. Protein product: CASRLTGQGGEAFF.

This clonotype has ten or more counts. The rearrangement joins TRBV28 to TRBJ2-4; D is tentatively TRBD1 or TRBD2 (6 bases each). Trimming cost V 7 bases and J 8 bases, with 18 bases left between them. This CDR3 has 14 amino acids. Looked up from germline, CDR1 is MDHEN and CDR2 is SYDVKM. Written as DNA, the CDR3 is TGTGCCAGCAAAGGGGGGAGCGGTGGGGACATTCAGTACTTC. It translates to CASKGGSGGDIQYF.